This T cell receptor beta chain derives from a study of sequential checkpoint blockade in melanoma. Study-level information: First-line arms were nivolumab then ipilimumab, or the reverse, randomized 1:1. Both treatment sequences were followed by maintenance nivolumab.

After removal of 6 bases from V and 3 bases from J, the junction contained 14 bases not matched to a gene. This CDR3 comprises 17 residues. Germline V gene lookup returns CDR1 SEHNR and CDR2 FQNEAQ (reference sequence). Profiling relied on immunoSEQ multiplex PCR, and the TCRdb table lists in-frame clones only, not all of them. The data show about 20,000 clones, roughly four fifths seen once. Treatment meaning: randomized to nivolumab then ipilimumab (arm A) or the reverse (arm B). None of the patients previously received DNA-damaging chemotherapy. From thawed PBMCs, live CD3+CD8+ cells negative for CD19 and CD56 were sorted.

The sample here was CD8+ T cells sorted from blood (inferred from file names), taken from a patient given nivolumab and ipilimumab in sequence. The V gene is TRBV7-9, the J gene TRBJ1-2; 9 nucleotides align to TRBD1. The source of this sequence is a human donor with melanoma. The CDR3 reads CASSDGTGQGSYYGYTF. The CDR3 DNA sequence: TGTGCCAGCAGTGACGGCACGGGACAGGGAAGTTACTATGGCTACACCTTC.